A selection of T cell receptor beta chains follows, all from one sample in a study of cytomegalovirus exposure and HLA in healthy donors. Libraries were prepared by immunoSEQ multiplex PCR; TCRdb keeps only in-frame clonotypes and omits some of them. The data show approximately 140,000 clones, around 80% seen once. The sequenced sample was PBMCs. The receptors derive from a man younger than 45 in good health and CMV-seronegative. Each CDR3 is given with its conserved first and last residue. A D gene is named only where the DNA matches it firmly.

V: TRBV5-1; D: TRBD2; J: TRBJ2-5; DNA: TGCGCCAGCCGGGAGGAGGAGACCCAGTACTTC; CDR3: CASREEETQYF
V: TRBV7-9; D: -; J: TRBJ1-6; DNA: TGTGCCAGCAGCTCGGCCGTGGCGGGGCTCAATTCACCCCTCCACTTT; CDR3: CASSSAVAGLNSPLHF
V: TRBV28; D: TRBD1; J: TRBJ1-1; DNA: TGTGCCAGCAGTTTGGTGCAGGGGGCCGGGGCTTTCTTT; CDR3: CASSLVQGAGAFF
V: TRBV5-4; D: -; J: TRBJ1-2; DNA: TGTGCCAGCAGCTTGGCCCCAGGGGATGGCTACCCCTTC; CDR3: CASSLAPGDGYPF
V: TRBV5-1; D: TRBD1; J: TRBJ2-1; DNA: TGCGCCAGCAGCTTGACAGGGGACCTCTCCTACAATGAGCAGTTCTTC; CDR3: CASSLTGDLSYNEQFF
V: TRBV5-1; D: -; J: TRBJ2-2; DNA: TGCGCCAGCAGCTTGGTGATGGGTCCGGGCACCGGGGAGCTGTTTTTT; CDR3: CASSLVMGPGTGELFF
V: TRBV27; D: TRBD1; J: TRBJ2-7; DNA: TGTGCCAGCAGCCGACAGGGGGCGGACTACGAGCAGTACTTC; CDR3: CASSRQGADYEQYF
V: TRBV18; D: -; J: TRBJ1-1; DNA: TGTGCCAGCTCACGAGACAGGCCCGGCTTCAACACTGAAGCTTTCTTT; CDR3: CASSRDRPGFNTEAFF
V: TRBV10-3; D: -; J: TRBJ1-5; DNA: TGTGCCATCAGTGAGTCCGATAGTGGGAGGGGGATAAATCAGCCCCAGCATTTT; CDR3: CAISESDSGRGINQPQHF
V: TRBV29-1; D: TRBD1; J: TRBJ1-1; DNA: TGCAGCGTTGTGAACAGGGGGCAGGACACTGAAGCTTTCTTT; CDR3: CSVVNRGQDTEAFF
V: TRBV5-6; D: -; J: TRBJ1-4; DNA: TGTGCCAGCAGCTTGTGGCGTAGCTCCGATGAAAAACTGTTTTTT; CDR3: CASSLWRSSDEKLFF